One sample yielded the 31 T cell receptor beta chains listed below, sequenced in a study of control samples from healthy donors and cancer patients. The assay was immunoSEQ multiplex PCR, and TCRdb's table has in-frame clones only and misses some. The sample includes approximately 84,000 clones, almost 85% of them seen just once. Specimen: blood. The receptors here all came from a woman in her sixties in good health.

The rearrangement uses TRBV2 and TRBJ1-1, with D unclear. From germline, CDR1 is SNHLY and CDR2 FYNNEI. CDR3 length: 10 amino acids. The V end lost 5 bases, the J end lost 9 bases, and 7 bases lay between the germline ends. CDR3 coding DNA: TGTGCCAGCAGTTACGTTCAAGCTTTCTTT. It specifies CASSYVQAFF. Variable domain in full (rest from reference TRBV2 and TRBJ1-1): EPEVTQTPSHQVTQMGQEVILRCVPISNHLYFYWYRQILGQKVEFLVSFYNNEISEKSEIFDDQFSVERPDGSNFTLKIRSTKLEDSAMYFCASSYVQAFFGQGTRLTVV.

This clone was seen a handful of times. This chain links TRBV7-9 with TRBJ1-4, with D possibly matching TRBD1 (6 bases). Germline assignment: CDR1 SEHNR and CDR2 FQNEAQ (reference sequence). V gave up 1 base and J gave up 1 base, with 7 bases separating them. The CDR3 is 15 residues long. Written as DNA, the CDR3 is TGTGCCAGCAGCTTAGAGGGACAAACTAATGAAAAACTGTTTTTT. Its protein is CASSLEGQTNEKLFF. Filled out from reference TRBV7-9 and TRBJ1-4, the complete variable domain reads DTGVSQNPRHKITKRGQNVTFRCDPISEHNRLYWYRQTLGQGPEFLTYFQNEAQLEKSRLLSDRFSAERPKGSFSTLEIQRTEQGDSAMYLCASSLEGQTNEKLFFGSGTQLSVL.

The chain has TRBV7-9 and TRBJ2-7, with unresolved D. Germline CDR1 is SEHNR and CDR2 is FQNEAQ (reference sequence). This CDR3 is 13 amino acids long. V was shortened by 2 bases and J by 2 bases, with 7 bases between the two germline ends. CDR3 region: CASSLQAAYEQYF. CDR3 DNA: TGTGCCAGCAGCTTACAGGCAGCCTACGAGCAGTACTTC.

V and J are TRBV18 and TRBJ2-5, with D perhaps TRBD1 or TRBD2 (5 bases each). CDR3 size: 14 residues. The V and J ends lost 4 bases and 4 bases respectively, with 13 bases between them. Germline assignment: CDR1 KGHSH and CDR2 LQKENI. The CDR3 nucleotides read TGTGCCAGCTCACGGGACCTGGGAAGAGAGACCCAGTACTTC. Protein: CASSRDLGRETQYF.

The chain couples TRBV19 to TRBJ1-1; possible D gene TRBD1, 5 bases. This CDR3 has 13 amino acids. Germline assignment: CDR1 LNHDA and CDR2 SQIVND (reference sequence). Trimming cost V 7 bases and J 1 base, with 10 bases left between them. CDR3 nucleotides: TGTGCCAGTACCTTTACAGGGAACACTGAAGCTTTCTTT. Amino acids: CASTFTGNTEAFF. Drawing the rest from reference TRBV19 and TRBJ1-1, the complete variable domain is DGGITQSPKYLFRKEGQNVTLSCEQNLNHDAMYWYRQDPGQGLRLIYYSQIVNDFQKGDIAEGYSVSREKKESFPLTVTSAQKNPTAFYLCASTFTGNTEAFFGQGTRLTVV.

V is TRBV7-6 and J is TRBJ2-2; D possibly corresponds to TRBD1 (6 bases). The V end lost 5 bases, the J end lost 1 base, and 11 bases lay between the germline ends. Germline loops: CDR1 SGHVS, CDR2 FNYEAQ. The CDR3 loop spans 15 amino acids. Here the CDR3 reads CASSPRTVNTGELFF. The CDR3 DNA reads TGTGCCAGCAGCCCTCGGACAGTGAACACCGGGGAGCTGTTTTTT.

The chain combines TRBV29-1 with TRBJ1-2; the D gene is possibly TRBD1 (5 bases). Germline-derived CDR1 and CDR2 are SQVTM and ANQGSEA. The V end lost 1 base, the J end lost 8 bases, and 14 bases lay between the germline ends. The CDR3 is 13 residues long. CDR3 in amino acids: CSVEGLVGDGYTF. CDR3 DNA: TGCAGCGTTGAAGGCCTCGTGGGGGACGGCTACACCTTC. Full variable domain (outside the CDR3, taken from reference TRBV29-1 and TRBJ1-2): SAVISQKPSRDICQRGTSLTIQCQVDSQVTMMFWYRQQPGQSLTLIATANQGSEATYESGFVIDKFPISRPNLTFSTLTVSNMSPEDSSIYLCSVEGLVGDGYTFGSGTRLTVV.

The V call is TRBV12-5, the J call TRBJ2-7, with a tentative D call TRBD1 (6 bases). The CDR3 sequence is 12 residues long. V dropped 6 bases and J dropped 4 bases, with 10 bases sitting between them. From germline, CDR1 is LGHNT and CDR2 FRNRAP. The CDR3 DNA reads TGTGCTAGTGGCCGTGACAGGTACGAGCAGTACTTC. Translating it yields CASGRDRYEQYF.

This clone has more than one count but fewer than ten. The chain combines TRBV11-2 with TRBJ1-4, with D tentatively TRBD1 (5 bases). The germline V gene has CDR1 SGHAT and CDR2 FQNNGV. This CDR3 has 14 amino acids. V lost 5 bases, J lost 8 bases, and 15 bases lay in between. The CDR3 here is CASSAQAGGEKLFF. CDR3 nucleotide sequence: TGTGCCAGCAGCGCACAGGCGGGAGGAGAAAAACTGTTTTTT.

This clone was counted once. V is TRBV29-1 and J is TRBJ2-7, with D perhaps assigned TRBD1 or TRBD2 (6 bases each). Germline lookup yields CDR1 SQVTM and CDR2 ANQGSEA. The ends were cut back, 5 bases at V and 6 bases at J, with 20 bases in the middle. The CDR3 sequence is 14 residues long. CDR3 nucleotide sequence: TGCAGCGTTTCGGACAGTATGGGGGGTTCCGAGCAGTACTTC. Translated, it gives CSVSDSMGGSEQYF.

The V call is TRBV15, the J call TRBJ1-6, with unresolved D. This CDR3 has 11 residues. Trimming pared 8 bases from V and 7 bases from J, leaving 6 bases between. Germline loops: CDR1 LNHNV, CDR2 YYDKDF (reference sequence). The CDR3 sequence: CATRPNSPLHF. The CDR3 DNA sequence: TGTGCCACCCGCCCCAATTCACCCCTCCACTTT.

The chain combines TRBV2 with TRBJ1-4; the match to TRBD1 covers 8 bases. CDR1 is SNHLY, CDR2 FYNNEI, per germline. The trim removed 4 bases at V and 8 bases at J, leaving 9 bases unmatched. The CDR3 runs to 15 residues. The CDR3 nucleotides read TGTGCCAGCAGTGCGCAGGGGGCCTGGGAGGAAAAACTGTTTTTT. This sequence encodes CASSAQGAWEEKLFF.

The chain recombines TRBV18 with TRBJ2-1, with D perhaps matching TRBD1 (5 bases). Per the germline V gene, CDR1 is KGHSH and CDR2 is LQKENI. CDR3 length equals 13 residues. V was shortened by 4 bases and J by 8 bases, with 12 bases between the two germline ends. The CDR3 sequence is CASSLQGSDEQFF. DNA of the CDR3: TGTGCCAGCTCACTTCAGGGAAGCGATGAGCAGTTCTTC.

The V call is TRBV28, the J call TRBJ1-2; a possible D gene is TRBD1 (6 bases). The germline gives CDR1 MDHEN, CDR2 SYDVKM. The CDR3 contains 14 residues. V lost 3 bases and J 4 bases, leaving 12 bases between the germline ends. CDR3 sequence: CASSLGAAPYGYTF. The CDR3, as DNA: TGTGCCAGCAGTTTGGGGGCCGCACCCTATGGCTACACCTTC.

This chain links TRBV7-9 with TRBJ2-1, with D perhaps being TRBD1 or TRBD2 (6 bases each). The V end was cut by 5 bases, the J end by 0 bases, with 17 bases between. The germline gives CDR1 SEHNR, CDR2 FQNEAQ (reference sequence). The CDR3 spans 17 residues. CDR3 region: CASSPLGGKGSYNEQFF. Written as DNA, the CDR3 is TGTGCCAGCAGCCCTCTAGGGGGGAAAGGCTCCTACAATGAGCAGTTCTTC.

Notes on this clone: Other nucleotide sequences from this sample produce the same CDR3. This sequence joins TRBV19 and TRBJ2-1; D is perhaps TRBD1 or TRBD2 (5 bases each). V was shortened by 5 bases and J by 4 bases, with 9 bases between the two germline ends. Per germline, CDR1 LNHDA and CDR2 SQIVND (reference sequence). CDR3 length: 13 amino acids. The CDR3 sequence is CASSPRGYNEQFF. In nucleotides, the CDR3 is TGTGCCAGTAGTCCGAGGGGTTACAATGAGCAGTTCTTC.

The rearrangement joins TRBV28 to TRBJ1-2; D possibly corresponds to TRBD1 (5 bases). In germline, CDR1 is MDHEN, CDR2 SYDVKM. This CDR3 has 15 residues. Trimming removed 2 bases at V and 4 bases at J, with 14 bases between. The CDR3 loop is CASSLSSGQGYGYTF. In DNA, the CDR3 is TGTGCCAGCAGTTTAAGTTCTGGGCAGGGCTATGGCTACACCTTC.

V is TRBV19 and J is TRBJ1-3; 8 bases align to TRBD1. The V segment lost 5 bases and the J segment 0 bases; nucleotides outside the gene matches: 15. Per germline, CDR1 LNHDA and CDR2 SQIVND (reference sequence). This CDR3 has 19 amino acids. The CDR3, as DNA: TGTGCCAGTAGTCTTTACAGGGGGACACCCTCGACCTCTGGAAACACCATATATTTT. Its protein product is CASSLYRGTPSTSGNTIYF.

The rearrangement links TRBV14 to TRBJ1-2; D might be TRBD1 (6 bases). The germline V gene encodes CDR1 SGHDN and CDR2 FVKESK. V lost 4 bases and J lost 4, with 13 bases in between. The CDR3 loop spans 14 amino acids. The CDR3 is CASSRGGGRYGYTF. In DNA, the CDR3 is TGTGCCAGCAGCCGCGGAGGGGGACGCTATGGCTACACCTTC.

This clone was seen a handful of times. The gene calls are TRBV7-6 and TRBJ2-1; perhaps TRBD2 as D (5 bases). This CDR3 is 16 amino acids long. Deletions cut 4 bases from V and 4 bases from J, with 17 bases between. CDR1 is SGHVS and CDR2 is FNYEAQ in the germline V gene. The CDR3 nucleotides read TGTGCCAGCAGCTCCGATGGCGGGTGGGGATACAATGAGCAGTTCTTC. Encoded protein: CASSSDGGWGYNEQFF.

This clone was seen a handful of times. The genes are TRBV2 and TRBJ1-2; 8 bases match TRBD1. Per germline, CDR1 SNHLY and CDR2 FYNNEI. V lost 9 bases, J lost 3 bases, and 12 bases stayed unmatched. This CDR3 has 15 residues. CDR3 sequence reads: CARDEFGQGHYGYTF. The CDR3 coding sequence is TGTGCCAGGGATGAGTTTGGACAGGGCCACTATGGCTACACCTTC.

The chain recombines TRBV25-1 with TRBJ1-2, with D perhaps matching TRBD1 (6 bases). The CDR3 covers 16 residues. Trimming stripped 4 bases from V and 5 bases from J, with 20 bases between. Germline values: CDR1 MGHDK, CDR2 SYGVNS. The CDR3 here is CASSAALPGHRYGYTF. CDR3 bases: TGTGCCAGCAGTGCAGCTCTCCCGGGACATCGGTATGGCTACACCTTC.

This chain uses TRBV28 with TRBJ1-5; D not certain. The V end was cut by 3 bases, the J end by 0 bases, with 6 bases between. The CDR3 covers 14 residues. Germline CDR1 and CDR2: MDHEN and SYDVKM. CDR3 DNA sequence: TGTGCCAGCAGTTTCGACCGTAGCAATCAGCCCCAGCATTTT. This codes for CASSFDRSNQPQHF.

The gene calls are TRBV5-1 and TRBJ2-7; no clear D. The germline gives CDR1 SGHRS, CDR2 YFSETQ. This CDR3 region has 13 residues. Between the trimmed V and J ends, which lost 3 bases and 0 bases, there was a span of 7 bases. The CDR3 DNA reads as TGCGCCAGCAGCTCACTAACCTCCTACGAGCAGTACTTC. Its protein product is CASSSLTSYEQYF.

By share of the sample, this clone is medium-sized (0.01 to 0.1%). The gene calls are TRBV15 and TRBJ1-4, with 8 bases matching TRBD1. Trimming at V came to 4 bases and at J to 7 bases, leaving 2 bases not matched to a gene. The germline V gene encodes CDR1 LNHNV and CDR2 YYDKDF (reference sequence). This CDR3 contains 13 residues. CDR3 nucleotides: TGTGCCACCAGCATAACAGGGGGTGAAAAACTGTTTTTT. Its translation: CATSITGGEKLFF. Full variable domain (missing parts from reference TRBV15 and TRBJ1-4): DAMVIQNPRYQVTQFGKPVTLSCSQTLNHNVMYWYQQKSSQAPKLLFHYYDKDFNNEADTPDNFQSRRPNTSFCFLDIRSPGLGDTAMYLCATSITGGEKLFFGSGTQLSVL.

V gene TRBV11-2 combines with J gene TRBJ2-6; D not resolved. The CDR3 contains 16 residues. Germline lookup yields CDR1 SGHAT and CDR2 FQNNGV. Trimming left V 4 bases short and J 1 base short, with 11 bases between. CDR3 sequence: CASSSQPASGANVLTF. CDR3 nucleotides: TGTGCCAGCAGCTCACAACCGGCTTCTGGGGCCAACGTCCTGACTTTC.

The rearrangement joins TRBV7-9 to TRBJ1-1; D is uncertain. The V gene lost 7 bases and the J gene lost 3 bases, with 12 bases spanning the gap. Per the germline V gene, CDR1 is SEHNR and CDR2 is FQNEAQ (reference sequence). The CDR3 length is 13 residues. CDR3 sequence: CASKNVVDTEAFF. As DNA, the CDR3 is TGTGCCAGCAAAAATGTGGTCGACACTGAAGCTTTCTTT.

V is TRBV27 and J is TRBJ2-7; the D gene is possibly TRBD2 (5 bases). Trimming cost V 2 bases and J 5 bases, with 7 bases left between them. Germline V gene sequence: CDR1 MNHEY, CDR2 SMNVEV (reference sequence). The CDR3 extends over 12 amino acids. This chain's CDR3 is CASSLRGNEQYF. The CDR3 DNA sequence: TGTGCCAGCAGTTTAAGAGGGAACGAGCAGTACTTC.

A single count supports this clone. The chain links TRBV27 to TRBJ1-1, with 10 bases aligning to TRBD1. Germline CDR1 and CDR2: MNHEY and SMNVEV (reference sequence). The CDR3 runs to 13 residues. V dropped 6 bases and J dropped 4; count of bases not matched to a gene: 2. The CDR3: CASRDRGATEAFF. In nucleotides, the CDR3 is TGTGCCAGCAGGGACAGGGGGGCCACTGAAGCTTTCTTT.

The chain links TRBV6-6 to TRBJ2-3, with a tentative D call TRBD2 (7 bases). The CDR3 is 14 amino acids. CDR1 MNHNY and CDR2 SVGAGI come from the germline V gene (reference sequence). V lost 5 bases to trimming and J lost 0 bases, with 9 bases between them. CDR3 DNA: TGTGCCAGCAGTGCGGGGGCAAGCACAGATACGCAGTATTTT. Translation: CASSAGASTDTQYF.

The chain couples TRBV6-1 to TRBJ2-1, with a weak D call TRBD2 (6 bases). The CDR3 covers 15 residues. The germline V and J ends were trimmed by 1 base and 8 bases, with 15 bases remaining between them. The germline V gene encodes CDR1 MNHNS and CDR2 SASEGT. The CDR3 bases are TGTGCCAGCAGTGAAGTTGTCCTTACGGGGGATGAGCAGTTCTTC. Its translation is CASSEVVLTGDEQFF.